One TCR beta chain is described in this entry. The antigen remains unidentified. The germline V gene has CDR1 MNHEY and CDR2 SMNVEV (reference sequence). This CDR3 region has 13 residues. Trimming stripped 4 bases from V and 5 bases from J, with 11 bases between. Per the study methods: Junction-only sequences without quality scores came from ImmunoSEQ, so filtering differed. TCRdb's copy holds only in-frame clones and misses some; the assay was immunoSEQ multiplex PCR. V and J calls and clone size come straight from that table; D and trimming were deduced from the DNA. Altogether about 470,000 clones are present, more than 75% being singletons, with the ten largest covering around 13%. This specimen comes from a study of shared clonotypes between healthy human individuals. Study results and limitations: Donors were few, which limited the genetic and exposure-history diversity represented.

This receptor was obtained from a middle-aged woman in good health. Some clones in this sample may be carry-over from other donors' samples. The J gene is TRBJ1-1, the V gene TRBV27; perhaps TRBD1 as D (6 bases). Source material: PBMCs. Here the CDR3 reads CASSYRVRTEAFF. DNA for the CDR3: TGTGCCAGCAGTTACAGGGTTAGGACTGAAGCTTTCTTT.